What follows are 11 T cell receptor beta chains derived from one specimen sequenced in a study of CD8+ T cells in alopecia areata. Investigators isolated RNA and reverse transcribed it into cDNA to act as the sequencing template. Profiling relied on immunoSEQ multiplex PCR, and the TCRdb table lists in-frame clones only, not all of them. The table shows 170,000 or so clones, with around 60% occurring only once. Sequences were derived from CD4+ T cells sorted from blood, sampled at week 0. The receptors come from a human donor with alopecia areata.

The V call is TRBV4-1, the J call TRBJ2-2; no firm D call. CDR1 MGHRA and CDR2 YSYEKL come from the germline V gene. The CDR3 totals 15 residues. V lost 4 bases, J lost 7 bases, and 16 bases lay in between. Here the CDR3 DNA reads TGCGCCAGCAGCCCCAACCCCAATCCCGACGGGGAGCTGTTTTTT. Translating it yields CASSPNPNPDGELFF.

This chain joins TRBV5-1 and TRBJ1-6; 10 nucleotides agree with TRBD1. CDR3 length: 15 residues. Losses at the gene ends were 5 bases for V and 9 bases for J; bases not matched to a gene: 8. Germline-derived CDR1 and CDR2 are SGHRS and YFSETQ. The CDR3 nucleotides read TGCGCCAGCAGGATCGGGACAGGGGAAGGTTCACCCCTCCACTTT. This encodes CASRIGTGEGSPLHF.

The rearrangement joins TRBV5-4 to TRBJ2-3; 12 nucleotides agree with TRBD2. Trimming took 3 bases from V and 2 from J; bases not matched to a gene: 10. CDR3 length equals 18 residues. Germline V gene lookup returns CDR1 SGHNT and CDR2 YYREEE (reference sequence). The CDR3 spells CASSSASGGAFYTDTQYF. Written as DNA, the CDR3 is TGTGCCAGCAGCTCCGCTAGCGGGGGGGCCTTTTACACAGATACGCAGTATTTT.

About this clone: This sample also contains other DNA sequences that code for the same CDR3. The genes are TRBV5-1 and TRBJ2-1; D may be TRBD2 (5 bases). This CDR3 is built from 15 residues. The germline V and J ends were trimmed by 1 base and 0 bases, with 8 bases remaining between them. Germline loops: CDR1 SGHRS, CDR2 YFSETQ. The CDR3 loop reads CASSLTGSSYNEQFF. DNA for the CDR3: TGCGCCAGCAGCTTGACGGGGAGCTCCTACAATGAGCAGTTCTTC.

This clone was counted between two and nine times. The chain recombines TRBV5-1 with TRBJ2-3; 9 bases are shared with TRBD1. CDR1 and CDR2 from the germline V gene are SGHRS and YFSETQ. The CDR3 totals 15 residues. V shed 3 bases and J 6 bases; nucleotides not matched to a gene: 8. CDR3 bases: TGCGCCAGCAGCTCGGACAGGGGTTGGGGTGATACGCAGTATTTT. Translated, it gives CASSSDRGWGDTQYF.

This clone was detected a few times. The chain employs TRBV29-1 and TRBJ2-1, with D unresolved. From germline, CDR1 is SQVTM and CDR2 ANQGSEA. V shed 5 bases and J shed 9 bases, with 2 bases lying between them. The CDR3 sequence is 8 residues long. The CDR3 spells CSVSEQFF. CDR3 nucleotide sequence: TGCAGCGTTAGTGAGCAGTTCTTC.

V and J are TRBV29-1 and TRBJ1-1, with D maybe TRBD1 (6 bases). The CDR3 loop spans 14 amino acids. V lost 4 bases, J lost 1 base, and 13 bases lay in between. Per germline, CDR1 SQVTM and CDR2 ANQGSEA. CDR3 nucleotide sequence: TGCAGCGTTGGGGGCCTGACAGGGAACACTGAAGCTTTCTTT. This encodes CSVGGLTGNTEAFF.

The chain is built from TRBV29-1 and TRBJ1-1; a weak D match, TRBD1 (5 bases). The V end was cut by 5 bases, the J end by 4 bases, with 14 bases between. Germline assignment: CDR1 SQVTM and CDR2 ANQGSEA. The CDR3 spans 13 residues. As DNA, the CDR3 is TGCAGCGTTTCGCAGGGCCCCGCCACTGAAGCTTTCTTT. As protein: CSVSQGPATEAFF. The full variable domain, completed using reference TRBV29-1 and TRBJ1-1, is SAVISQKPSRDICQRGTSLTIQCQVDSQVTMMFWYRQQPGQSLTLIATANQGSEATYESGFVIDKFPISRPNLTFSTLTVSNMSPEDSSIYLCSVSQGPATEAFFGQGTRLTVV.

This clone was counted only a few times. This may be a read error, as it is one base from a much larger clone. This chain uses TRBV5-4 with TRBJ2-1; D is perhaps TRBD1 (5 bases). Trimming shortened V by 4 bases and J by 0 bases, and 8 bases separated the two germline ends. Germline-derived CDR1 and CDR2 are SGHNT and YYREEE (reference sequence). This CDR3 is built from 14 residues. CDR3 DNA sequence: TGTGCCAGCAGCCAAGACAGCTCCTACAATGAGCAGTTCTTC. Amino acids: CASSQDSSYNEQFF.

The chain is built from TRBV29-1 and TRBJ2-7, with 7 bases identical to TRBD2. V was clipped by 4 bases and J by 4 bases; unmatched bases: 7. Germline assignment: CDR1 SQVTM and CDR2 ANQGSEA. This CDR3 comprises 13 residues. The chain's CDR3 is CSVGSGRSYEQYF. CDR3 nucleotides: TGCAGCGTTGGGTCCGGGAGGAGTTACGAGCAGTACTTC.

This sequence joins TRBV7-3 and TRBJ2-3; D gene ambiguous. V was trimmed by 5 bases and J by 1 base, leaving 10 bases between them. The CDR3 totals 14 residues. Germline V lookup: CDR1 SGHTA, CDR2 FQGTGA. This CDR3 reads CASSPDGGTDTQYF. The CDR3, as DNA: TGTGCCAGCAGCCCAGACGGCGGCACAGATACGCAGTATTTT.